This T cell receptor (beta chain) was observed in a study of metastatic and nonmetastatic thyroid tumors. Study background: For malignant and benign thyroid patients, tumor or nodule tissue and blood were the sources whose repertoires were compared. Study results and caveats: Benign nodules reportedly had significantly lower TCR beta diversity than malignant thyroid tumors in blood and tumor.

CDR3 size: 13 residues. Trimming shortened V by 4 bases and J by 5 bases, and 12 bases separated the two germline ends. Germline values: CDR1 MGHRA, CDR2 YSYEKL. Details on this clone: The target antigen is unknown. Since a much larger clone is just one base distant, this may be a read error.

Thyroid surgery had not been preceded by any treatment in any patient. In the original processing: A papillary thyroid cancer distant-metastasis classifier was built from CDR3 differences across clinicopathological groups. MiXCR was used by TCRdb to re-call the PCR reads. These V and J calls originate from TCRdb's pipeline instead of the authors' own analysis. The sample shows about 40,000 clones, about 17% of them seen only once. Sequenced material: tumor tissue. The receptor was derived from a female donor with papillary thyroid cancer or a benign thyroid nodule (not recorded which). Some clones in this sample may be carry-over from other donors' samples. The genes are TRBV4-1 and TRBJ2-7; maybe TRBD1 (5 bases). The CDR3 sequence is CASSPRQCHEQYF. The CDR3, as DNA: TGCGCCAGCAGCCCCCGACAGTGCCACGAGCAGTACTTC.